These 14 T cell receptor beta chains were sequenced from one sample in a study of T cells in narcolepsy. Sequencing used immunoSEQ multiplex PCR; TCRdb keeps in-frame clones, though not all of them. The profile shows some 30,000 clones, roughly four fifths of them singletons. The specimen sequenced was CD45RA- memory CD4+ T cells from PBMCs. Receptors were obtained from a human donor with narcolepsy.

Notes on this clone: This CDR3 is also generated by other DNA sequences in the sample. This chain links TRBV18 with TRBJ2-7; 9 nucleotides line up with TRBD2. Germline CDR1 is KGHSH and CDR2 is LQKENI. The CDR3 is 13 amino acids. V shed 6 bases and J 6 bases; nucleotides not matched to a gene: 6. The CDR3: CASSPGAGGEQYF. The DNA for the CDR3 is TGTGCCAGCTCTCCGGGAGCGGGGGGCGAGCAGTACTTC.

The V gene is TRBV9, the J gene TRBJ2-3; D call uncertain. CDR3 length: 14 amino acids. Germline V CDR1 and CDR2: SGDLS, YYNGEE. Trimming took off 5 bases at V and 3 bases at J, with 13 bases between the two ends. CDR3 in DNA: TGTGCCAGCAGACCTTGGGGAAAAACAGATACGCAGTATTTT. Its translation: CASRPWGKTDTQYF.

V and J are TRBV7-2 and TRBJ2-7, with a weak D call TRBD1 (6 bases). V lost 5 bases and J lost 0, with 11 bases in between. There are 14 residues in the CDR3. Germline V lookup: CDR1 SGHTA, CDR2 FQGNSA. In DNA, the CDR3 is TGTGCCAGCAGCCCTGGACAGAGCTCCTACGAGCAGTACTTC. It is translated as CASSPGQSSYEQYF.

This clone has only one observation. V is TRBV28 and J is TRBJ2-2, with D maybe TRBD2 (6 bases). The germline V gene has CDR1 MDHEN and CDR2 SYDVKM. The V and J ends lost 10 bases and 7 bases respectively, with 19 bases between them. This CDR3 is built from 14 residues. The CDR3 here is CAIQTSTVDGELFF. DNA for the CDR3: TGTGCCATTCAAACTAGCACGGTGGACGGGGAGCTGTTTTTT.

The V call is TRBV2, the J call TRBJ2-7; no definite D call. The ends were cut back, 5 bases at V and 0 bases at J, with 5 bases in the middle. The CDR3 contains 12 residues. From germline, CDR1 is SNHLY and CDR2 FYNNEI. The chain's CDR3 is CASSPSSYEQYF. The CDR3 nucleotides read TGTGCCAGCAGTCCAAGCTCCTACGAGCAGTACTTC.

V is TRBV7-2 and J is TRBJ1-2; unclear D gene. CDR3 length: 17 amino acids. Germline V gene data show CDR1 as SGHTA and CDR2 as FQGNSA. Between the trimmed V and J ends, which lost 5 bases and 4 bases, there was a span of 23 bases. The CDR3 reads CASSRLDGDGKTYGYTF. The CDR3 DNA follows: TGTGCCAGCAGCCGCCTAGACGGAGACGGAAAGACCTATGGCTACACCTTC. Full variable domain (remainder filled in from reference TRBV7-2 and TRBJ1-2): GAGVSQSPSNKVTEKGKDVELRCDPISGHTALYWYRQSLGQGLEFLIYFQGNSAPDKSGLPSDRFSAERTGGSVSTLTIQRTQQEDSAVYLCASSRLDGDGKTYGYTFGSGTRLTVV.

The chain has TRBV2 and TRBJ1-5, with 7 positions matching TRBD1. Germline-derived CDR1 and CDR2 are SNHLY and FYNNEI. This CDR3 has 15 residues. V trimming: 7 bases; J trimming: 1 base; junction bases outside the gene matches: 7. DNA of the CDR3: TGTGCCAGCACACAGGGACAGCGAAGCAATCAGCCCCAGCATTTT. This gives the protein CASTQGQRSNQPQHF.

This clone has only one observation. The chain combines TRBV29-1 with TRBJ1-1; 8 nucleotides match TRBD1. The ends lost 7 bases at V and 0 bases at J; junction bases unmatched: 4. Germline CDR1 is SQVTM and CDR2 is ANQGSEA. CDR3 length: 13 residues. The CDR3: CSAKDRVNTEAFF. CDR3 bases: TGCAGCGCCAAGGACAGGGTGAACACTGAAGCTTTCTTT.

The chain carries TRBV18 and TRBJ2-7; 7 nucleotides agree with TRBD1. Trimming removed 1 base from V and 1 base from J; junction bases left unmatched: 1. CDR1 and CDR2 from the germline V gene are KGHSH and LQKENI. The length of the CDR3 is 14 residues. Written as DNA, the CDR3 is TGTGCCAGCTCACCACAACAGGGGTCCTACGAGCAGTACTTC. Its protein product is CASSPQQGSYEQYF.

The rearrangement uses TRBV6-1 and TRBJ1-4; 9 bases line up with TRBD1. CDR3 length: 14 residues. Trimming removed 6 bases from V and 10 bases from J; junction bases left unmatched: 9. The germline V gene has CDR1 MNHNS and CDR2 SASEGT. The CDR3 loop reads CASRWTGVEGKLFF. CDR3 coding DNA: TGTGCCAGCAGGTGGACAGGGGTTGAGGGAAAACTGTTTTTT.

The CDR3 sequence: CSVEEGVNTEAFF. The CDR3 region has the DNA TGCAGCGTTGAAGAGGGAGTGAACACTGAAGCTTTCTTT. The rearrangement joins TRBV29-1 to TRBJ1-1; no clear D. The V and J ends lost 0 bases and 0 bases respectively, with 5 bases between them. Germline values: CDR1 SQVTM, CDR2 ANQGSEA. CDR3 length: 13 amino acids.

The chain links TRBV27 to TRBJ2-7; D gene unclear. Germline CDR1 reads MNHEY; CDR2 reads SMNVEV (reference sequence). The CDR3 contains 14 residues. Trimming removed 4 bases at V and 3 bases at J, with 13 bases between. The CDR3 DNA reads TGTGCCAGCAGTTCAAATTCAGGTCACTACGAGCAGTACTTC. This codes for CASSSNSGHYEQYF.

V gene TRBV2 combines with J gene TRBJ2-2, with D possibly TRBD1 on 6 matching bases. This CDR3 comprises 14 residues. Germline values: CDR1 SNHLY, CDR2 FYNNEI. V was pared by 10 bases and J by 0 bases, with 12 bases between. CDR3 coding DNA: TGTGCCAATGGACAGTACGCGAACACCGGGGAGCTGTTTTTT. Protein product: CANGQYANTGELFF.

This rearrangement joins TRBV28 to TRBJ1-2, with TRBD1 matching 10 bases. Trimming took 5 bases from V and 7 from J; bases not matched to a gene: 7. The CDR3 is made up of 14 amino acids. Germline CDR1 and CDR2: MDHEN and SYDVKM. The DNA of the CDR3 is TGTGCCAGCAGTGGGACAGGGGTGGAGGGTGGCTACACCTTC. Translated, it gives CASSGTGVEGGYTF.